This entry features one T cell receptor beta chain sequence. Its antigen is as yet unknown. Sequenced by immunoSEQ multiplex PCR; TCRdb stores in-frame clones only, minus some. This table holds around 30,000 clones, just under 90% found once. The data were obtained in a study of neoadjuvant anti-PD-1 for oral cavity cancer. Findings and limits, study-wide: Each response group had just a few patients in TCR analyses. Post-nivolumab, blood T cell clonality was significantly elevated in non-responders.

From germline, CDR1 is LNHDA and CDR2 SQIVND (reference sequence). After removal of 3 bases from V and 2 bases from J, the junction contained 6 bases not matched to a gene. The CDR3 totals 15 residues. Cohort: HPV-negative, locally advanced oral cavity squamous cell carcinoma patients. The sample in question was PBMCs, obtained before nivolumab (anti-PD-1) treatment. The rearrangement uses TRBV19 and TRBJ1-2; 7 bases line up with TRBD1. The TCR comes from a person aged 35-79 years with oral cavity squamous cell carcinoma. This chain's CDR3 is CASSMRQGSNYGYTF. Written as DNA, the CDR3 is TGTGCCAGTAGTATGAGACAGGGCTCGAACTATGGCTACACCTTC.